This is a list of T cell receptor beta chains from one sample in a study of cytomegalovirus exposure and HLA in healthy donors. Generated by immunoSEQ multiplex PCR, the TCRdb table keeps only in-frame clones and is missing some. The table has approximately 210,000 clones, over 80% seen once. Sequences were obtained from PBMCs. Source of these receptors: a man younger than 40 in good health and CMV-seronegative. The CDR3 runs from the conserved cysteine through the conserved F or W. A D gene is named only where the DNA matches it firmly. Clone sizes are given selectively: once, few, many, or a class where the clone is expanded.

>TRBD1|once|TRBV14|14|TRBJ1-2
CASSQEQGSLGYTF
TGTGCCAGCAGCCAAGAACAGGGGTCCCTTGGCTACACCTTC
>TRBD1|-|TRBV7-6|15|TRBJ2-1
CASSPTPGQGNEQFF
TGTGCCAGCAGCCCCACACCGGGACAGGGGAATGAGCAGTTCTTC
>TRBD1|-|TRBV27|16|TRBJ1-5
CASSLSRTGLNQPQHF
TGTGCCAGCAGTTTATCCCGGACAGGGCTAAATCAGCCCCAGCATTTT
>-|once|TRBV5-1|14|TRBJ1-2
CASSLRQDNYGYTF
TGCGCCAGCAGCCTGAGACAGGACAACTATGGCTACACCTTC
>-|-|TRBV20-1|11|TRBJ2-7
CSGGASGEQYF
TGCAGTGGGGGGGCTAGCGGCGAGCAGTACTTC
>-|-|TRBV7-9|14|TRBJ1-5
CASSRDNSNQPQHF
TGTGCCAGCAGCCGGGACAATAGCAATCAGCCCCAGCATTTT
>TRBD1|-|TRBV7-9|16|TRBJ2-5
CASSLGTGGNEETQYF
TGTGCCAGCAGCCTAGGGACAGGGGGCAATGAAGAGACCCAGTACTTC
>TRBD1|-|TRBV19|13|TRBJ2-5
CASSIDRGETQYF
TGTGCCAGTAGTATCGACAGGGGGGAGACCCAGTACTTC
>-|-|TRBV11-2|14|TRBJ1-1
CASSLEVSGGSAFF
TGTGCCAGCAGCTTAGAGGTTAGCGGGGGGAGCGCTTTCTTT
>-|-|TRBV2|14|TRBJ2-3
CASSDPGVSDTQYF
TGTGCCAGCAGTGACCCAGGGGTATCAGATACGCAGTATTTT
>-|-|TRBV28|16|TRBJ2-2
CASSLGHPSNTGELFF
TGTGCCAGCAGTTTGGGACACCCTTCGAACACCGGGGAGCTGTTTTTT
>-|few|TRBV29-1|12|TRBJ1-2
CSVPPAEGGYTF
TGCAGCGTTCCGCCGGCGGAGGGTGGCTACACCTTC
>TRBD1|-|TRBV7-8|16|TRBJ1-1
CASSSRDRGRDTEAFF
TGTGCCAGCAGCTCCCGGGACAGGGGGCGCGACACTGAAGCTTTCTTT
>-|-|TRBV6-5|15|TRBJ1-6
CASNFLGRGNSPLHF
TGTGCCAGCAACTTTCTTGGACGGGGGAATTCACCCCTCCACTTT
>-|-|TRBV7-2|16|TRBJ1-4
CASSTEPGLPNEKLFF
TGTGCCAGCAGCACAGAACCGGGACTGCCTAATGAAAAACTGTTTTTT
>TRBD2|-|TRBV18|18|TRBJ2-3
CASSPPVSGGGGTDTQYF
TGTGCCAGCTCACCCCCCGTCAGCGGTGGCGGGGGAACAGATACGCAGTATTTT
>TRBD2|-|TRBV6-5|13|TRBJ2-1
CASTRTSGGEQFF
TGTGCCAGCACTCGGACTAGCGGTGGGGAGCAGTTCTTC
>-|once|TRBV5-1|15|TRBJ2-1
CASSETGNGLNEQFF
TGCGCCAGCAGCGAGACGGGGAACGGGTTAAATGAGCAGTTCTTC
>TRBD2|few|TRBV4-2|16|TRBJ2-3
CASSQDTAGGADTQYF
TGTGCCAGCAGCCAAGATACGGCGGGGGGGGCAGATACGCAGTATTTT
>-|few|TRBV7-9|18|TRBJ2-2
CASSPSYVAGTNTGELFF
TGTGCCAGCAGCCCCTCTTACGTTGCGGGGACGAACACCGGGGAGCTGTTTTTT
>TRBD1|few|TRBV25-1|13|TRBJ1-2
CASSNPGGAGYTF
TGTGCCAGCAGTAACCCAGGGGGCGCTGGCTACACCTTC